This T cell receptor (beta chain) emerged from a study of blood T cell repertoires in COVID-19. Study-wide context: Donors in the United States, Italy and Spain gave samples during acute or convalescent COVID-19. Nucleic acid was either cDNA or gDNA, and it came from T cells, B-cell-depleted T cells, or PBMCs.

Unmatched junction bases numbered 11, after V lost 3 bases and J lost 5 bases. The length of the CDR3 is 16 residues. CDR1 LNHDA and CDR2 SQIVND come from the germline V gene (reference sequence). Original processing methods: Reference gene primer amplification in the assay estimated nucleated cell counts. Using immunoSEQ multiplex PCR, the repertoire was profiled, and TCRdb retains in-frame clones only, with some absent. That table is the source of V, J and clone size, and D and trimming were worked out from the DNA. The sample records about 200,000 clones, around 86% being singletons. The sequence was collected from a man aged 40-55 years with acute or convalescent COVID-19. Sequenced: peripheral blood. The rearrangement joins TRBV19 to TRBJ2-7; 9 bases line up with TRBD1. CDR3 in amino acids: CASSMGLPGTGNEQYF. CDR3 coding DNA: TGTGCCAGTAGTATGGGACTTCCGGGGACAGGGAACGAGCAGTACTTC.